A selection of T cell receptor beta chains follows, all from one sample in a study of shared clonotypes between healthy human individuals. Generated by immunoSEQ multiplex PCR, the TCRdb table keeps only in-frame clones and is missing some. The sample yields some 1,100,000 clones, about four fifths seen once. Sequencing input: memory CD4+ T cells from PBMCs. The origin of the receptors is a man between 18 and 35 years old in good health. Some clones in this sample may be carry-over from other donors' samples. Each CDR3 is given with its conserved first and last residue. D genes are given only for firm matches. For some rows the clone size is stated as once, few or many, or as a class when expanded; others skip it.

12	-	TRBV29-1	TRBJ1-5	-	TGCAGCGTTGGGGCAGAGAATCAGCCCCAGCATTTT	CSVGAENQPQHF
14	-	TRBV5-8	TRBJ2-7	TRBD2	TGTGCCAGCAGCTTCGGGGGGGCTGTGAGTGGGCAGTACTTC	CASSFGGAVSGQYF
15	-	TRBV5-6	TRBJ1-1	TRBD1	TGTGCCAGCAGCTCTGCTGTTACAGGGGACACTGAAGCTTTCTTT	CASSSAVTGDTEAFF
15	-	TRBV28	TRBJ1-5	-	TGTGCCAGCAGTTTTCTTCGCCGGCAAAATCAGCCCCAGCATTTT	CASSFLRRQNQPQHF
14	-	TRBV19	TRBJ1-3	-	TGTGCCAGTAGTATGGGGTTCTCTGGAAACACCATATATTTT	CASSMGFSGNTIYF
15	once	TRBV5-1	TRBJ1-2	TRBD1	TGCGCCAGCAGCTTGGCTTGGACAGGGAGCGGTGGCTACACCTTC	CASSLAWTGSGGYTF
12	-	TRBV28	TRBJ1-1	-	TGTGCCAGCAGCCCTTTTAACACTGAAGCTTTCTTT	CASSPFNTEAFF
13	-	TRBV18	TRBJ2-3	-	TGTGCCAGCTCACCACCGGGTGGGGATACGCAGTATTTT	CASSPPGGDTQYF
14	-	TRBV6-1	TRBJ2-7	-	TGTGCCAGCAGTGAAGGGGTAAAGGGGAGGGAGCAGTACTTC	CASSEGVKGREQYF
16	-	TRBV4-1	TRBJ2-3	TRBD1	TGCGCCAGCAGCCACCTAACAGGGGGGAGGACAGATACGCAGTATTTT	CASSHLTGGRTDTQYF
13	-	TRBV10-2	TRBJ2-5	-	TGCGCCAGCACCGAGAGTCGATGGGGGACCCAGTACTTC	CASTESRWGTQYF
18	-	TRBV5-1	TRBJ2-6	-	TGCGCCAGCGGATCCACCACAGGTAGAAGGTCTGGGGCCAACGTCCTGACTTTC	CASGSTTGRRSGANVLTF
15	-	TRBV2	TRBJ1-4	-	TGTGCCAGCAGGATCCGGCGTACGGCTAATGAAAAACTGTTTTTT	CASRIRRTANEKLFF
15	-	TRBV6-1	TRBJ2-1	-	TGTGCCAGCACCCTCTACAACAGGGCTGGCAATGAGCAGTTCTTC	CASTLYNRAGNEQFF
13	-	TRBV7-6	TRBJ1-1	-	TGTGCCAGCAGCGTTAAGACAAACACTGAAGCTTTCTTT	CASSVKTNTEAFF
15	-	TRBV19	TRBJ2-1	-	TGTGCCAGTAGTACCACAGGGATGGGGCTCAATGAGCAGTTCTTC	CASSTTGMGLNEQFF
14	-	TRBV7-2	TRBJ2-7	-	TGTGCCAGCAGCTTAGATTTATTATCCTACGAGCAGTACTTC	CASSLDLLSYEQYF
13	-	TRBV28	TRBJ1-2	-	TGTGCCAGCAGTTTAGGCACGAACTATGGCTACACCTTC	CASSLGTNYGYTF